Below are 22 T cell receptor beta chains sequenced from a single sample in a study of cytomegalovirus exposure and HLA in healthy donors. The primer mix had 60 Vbeta and 13 Jbeta primers. TCRdb's copy holds only in-frame clones and misses some; the assay was immunoSEQ multiplex PCR. The profile covers approximately 190,000 clones, with roughly four fifths appearing a single time and 0.7% to 0.95% taken by the ten largest. What was sequenced was PBMCs. These receptors were collected from a woman aged 18 to 35 in good health and CMV-seronegative.

The chain carries TRBV6-7 and TRBJ2-3; 8 bases match TRBD2. TRBV6-7 has ORF status, its function being uncertain. After removal of 2 bases from V and 3 bases from J, the junction contained 13 bases not matched to a gene. CDR3 length: 18 residues. The CDR3 loop reads CASSYAPGRGGRTDTQYF. CDR3 sequence (DNA): TGTGCCAGCAGTTACGCTCCGGGACGGGGGGGCCGTACAGATACGCAGTATTTT.

The chain joins TRBV5-1 to TRBJ1-1; 7 bases are shared with TRBD1. Looked up from germline, CDR1 is SGHRS and CDR2 is YFSETQ. Germline trimming cut 1 base from V and 4 bases from J; bases unmatched to any gene: 4. The CDR3 is 14 amino acids. As DNA, the CDR3 is TGCGCCAGCAGCTTGACAGGGGATAGCACTGAAGCTTTCTTT. This translates into CASSLTGDSTEAFF.

J is TRBJ2-3 and V is TRBV5-1; 9 bases fit TRBD2. The V segment lost 0 bases and the J segment 1 base; nucleotides outside the gene matches: 9. CDR1 and CDR2 (germline): SGHRS, YFSETQ. This CDR3 is 18 amino acids long. CDR3: CASSLAVGGGAGTDTQYF. In DNA, the CDR3 is TGCGCCAGCAGCTTGGCCGTAGGCGGGGGGGCCGGCACAGATACGCAGTATTTT.

The rearrangement uses TRBV7-3 and TRBJ2-1; 9 nucleotides align to TRBD2. V lost 5 bases to trimming and J lost 0 bases; unmatched junction nucleotides: 5. There are 16 residues in the CDR3. Germline CDR1 and CDR2: SGHTA and FQGTGA. The CDR3 loop is CASSLLAGSSYNEQFF. The CDR3 bases are TGTGCCAGCAGCCTGCTAGCGGGGAGCTCCTACAATGAGCAGTTCTTC.

The V gene is TRBV19, the J gene TRBJ2-7; 9 bases are shared with TRBD2. CDR1 is LNHDA, CDR2 SQIVND, per germline (reference sequence). V lost 0 bases and J lost 5; bases outside the gene matches: 11. The CDR3 sequence is 17 residues long. CDR3 nucleotide sequence: TGTGCCAGTAGTATAGACTTCGCTAGCGGGATGCAGGACGAGCAGTACTTC. Translation: CASSIDFASGMQDEQYF.

V gene TRBV7-8 combines with J gene TRBJ2-1; TRBD1 agrees at 7 bases. Germline V lookup: CDR1 SGHVS, CDR2 FQNEAQ. V gave up 7 bases and J gave up 0 bases; unmatched junction bases: 9. This CDR3 contains 16 residues. The CDR3 sequence: CASTDLHRGSYNEQFF. The CDR3 DNA is TGTGCCAGCACCGACCTCCACAGGGGCTCCTACAATGAGCAGTTCTTC.

V gene TRBV6-1 combines with J gene TRBJ2-2; 9 bases agree with TRBD2. The CDR3 contains 14 residues. After removal of 6 bases from V and 3 bases from J, the junction contained 2 bases not matched to a gene. Germline V CDR1 and CDR2: MNHNS, SASEGT. The CDR3: CASRRLADTGELFF. CDR3 in DNA: TGTGCCAGCAGGAGACTAGCGGACACCGGGGAGCTGTTTTTT.

The V and J genes are TRBV1 and TRBJ2-2; the table names TRBD1, a call not compared with the DNA. TRBV1 is tagged as a pseudogene. The CDR3 consists of 16 residues. The chain's CDR3 is CTSSLLGTGTTGELFF. CDR3 nucleotide sequence: TGCACCAGCAGCTTGTTAGGGACAGGGACCACCGGGGAGCTGTTTTTT.

This chain joins TRBV18 and TRBJ2-5; a possible D gene is TRBD1 (5 bases). The CDR3 sequence is 13 residues long. Germline lookup yields CDR1 KGHSH and CDR2 LQKENI. V lost 3 bases and J 3 bases, leaving 8 bases between the germline ends. The CDR3 loop reads CASSPLGEETQYF. The DNA for the CDR3 is TGTGCCAGCTCACCGTTAGGGGAAGAGACCCAGTACTTC.

The rearrangement links TRBV9 to TRBJ2-3, with 7 nucleotides matching TRBD2. V lost 0 bases to trimming and J lost 2 bases; unmatched junction nucleotides: 3. Germline V gives CDR1 SGDLS, CDR2 YYNGEE. There are 15 residues in the CDR3. The CDR3 region has the DNA TGTGCCAGCAGCGTAGCTAGCGGCTTCACAGATACGCAGTATTTT. Translating gives CASSVASGFTDTQYF.

The chain is built from TRBV7-9 and TRBJ2-1, with 10 positions matching TRBD2. This CDR3 contains 16 residues. CDR1 and CDR2 from the germline V gene are SEHNR and FQNEAQ (reference sequence). V dropped 7 bases and J dropped 4; count of bases not matched to a gene: 10. The CDR3 nucleotides read TGTGCCAGCACCGAACCACGGACTAGCGGATACAATGAGCAGTTCTTC. This encodes CASTEPRTSGYNEQFF.

CDR3 loop: CAWSVASTRGTQYF. Written as DNA, the CDR3 is TGTGCCTGGAGTGTAGCCTCGACCCGGGGGACCCAGTACTTC. V usage is TRBV30 and J usage is TRBJ2-5; perhaps TRBD2 as D (5 bases). This CDR3 has 14 residues. Germline V gene sequence: CDR1 GTSNPN, CDR2 SVGIG (reference sequence). V lost 0 bases, J lost 7 bases, and 15 bases lay in between.

The chain joins TRBV28 to TRBJ2-1, with 7 bases matching TRBD2. Germline CDR1 reads MDHEN; CDR2 reads SYDVKM. The CDR3 is 15 amino acids. V lost 11 bases to trimming and J lost 8 bases; unmatched junction nucleotides: 18. The CDR3 loop is CAAVEAGAGGHEQFF. CDR3 nucleotides: TGTGCCGCAGTAGAGGCGGGAGCTGGGGGTCATGAGCAGTTCTTC.

The rearrangement links TRBV27 to TRBJ2-3; 13 positions agree with TRBD2. Germline loops: CDR1 MNHEY, CDR2 SMNVEV (reference sequence). This CDR3 contains 16 residues. The V and J ends lost 4 bases and 3 bases, in that order; junction bases with no gene match: 4. Written as DNA, the CDR3 is TGTGCCAGCAGTTCCGGACTAGCGGGGGAGACAGATACGCAGTATTTT. Amino acids: CASSSGLAGETDTQYF.

V is TRBV6-6 and J is TRBJ2-2; D possibly corresponds to TRBD1 (5 bases). V was clipped by 6 bases and J by 5 bases, with 10 bases between them. This CDR3 has 13 amino acids. Germline CDR1 MNHNY, CDR2 SVGAGI (reference sequence). The CDR3 DNA is TGTGCCAGCAGCTTCGACAGAACCGGGGAGCTGTTTTTT. Its protein is CASSFDRTGELFF.

V usage is TRBV4-2 and J usage is TRBJ2-6; 7 bases agree with TRBD1. Germline trimming cut 8 bases from V and 0 bases from J; bases unmatched to any gene: 10. The CDR3 spans 17 residues. CDR1 is LGHNA, CDR2 YNFKEQ, per germline. The CDR3: CASAVGDSLSGANVLTF. The CDR3 DNA follows: TGTGCCAGCGCAGTCGGGGACAGCCTCTCTGGGGCCAACGTCCTGACTTTC.

The rearrangement joins TRBV18 to TRBJ2-1; unclear D gene. Trimming cost V 2 bases and J 10 bases, with 12 bases left between them. Germline V gives CDR1 KGHSH, CDR2 LQKENI. The CDR3 consists of 13 residues. The CDR3 DNA reads TGTGCCAGCTCACCAGACATGGTAGGCGAGCAGTTCTTC. It translates to CASSPDMVGEQFF.

The table lists this clone with a few counts. V usage is TRBV27 and J usage is TRBJ2-1, with 8 bases matching TRBD2. The CDR3 covers 14 residues. From germline, CDR1 is MNHEY and CDR2 SMNVEV (reference sequence). J was trimmed by 7 bases and V by 6 bases; bases with no gene match: 8. The CDR3 nucleotides are TGTGCCAGCAGGCGAGGTACTAGCGGTAATGAGCAGTTCTTC. Its translation: CASRRGTSGNEQFF.

Points on this clone: The sample has other DNA sequences that encode this CDR3 too. The chain combines TRBV6-5 with TRBJ2-7; 10 bases align to TRBD1. CDR3 size: 15 residues. With 4 bases clipped from V and 2 bases from J, the junction kept 5 bases outside the gene matches. Germline CDR1 and CDR2: MNHEY and SVGAGI. CDR3 loop: CASSSPGTGAYEQYF. CDR3 DNA: TGTGCCAGCAGTTCGCCCGGGACAGGGGCCTACGAGCAGTACTTC.

The gene calls are TRBV7-9 and TRBJ2-7, with D possibly TRBD1 on 6 matching bases. With 5 bases removed from V and 0 bases from J, the gap between germline ends came to 11 bases. In germline, CDR1 is SEHNR, CDR2 FQNEAQ (reference sequence). This CDR3 is 14 amino acids long. DNA for the CDR3: TGTGCCAGCAGCCCGCCGGGACACTCCTACGAGCAGTACTTC. This translates into CASSPPGHSYEQYF. Filled out from reference TRBV7-9 and TRBJ2-7, the complete variable domain reads DTGVSQNPRHKITKRGQNVTFRCDPISEHNRLYWYRQTLGQGPEFLTYFQNEAQLEKSRLLSDRFSAERPKGSFSTLEIQRTEQGDSAMYLCASSPPGHSYEQYFGPGTRLTVT.

This chain uses TRBV7-9 with TRBJ1-4; a possible D gene is TRBD1 (5 bases). The CDR3 totals 14 residues. Germline-derived CDR1 and CDR2 are SEHNR and FQNEAQ (reference sequence). Trimming stripped 4 bases from V and 5 bases from J, with 11 bases between. The CDR3 is CASSSRRGNEKLFF. DNA of the CDR3: TGTGCCAGCAGCTCTAGGCGGGGGAATGAAAAACTGTTTTTT.

This chain uses TRBV6-1 with TRBJ2-7, with TRBD1 matching 9 bases. The V and J ends lost 8 bases and 4 bases, in that order; junction bases with no gene match: 3. The CDR3 is 12 amino acids. Germline CDR1 reads MNHNS; CDR2 reads SASEGT. The CDR3 DNA sequence: TGTGCCAGCGGGGGACAGGGATACGAGCAGTACTTC. This encodes CASGGQGYEQYF.